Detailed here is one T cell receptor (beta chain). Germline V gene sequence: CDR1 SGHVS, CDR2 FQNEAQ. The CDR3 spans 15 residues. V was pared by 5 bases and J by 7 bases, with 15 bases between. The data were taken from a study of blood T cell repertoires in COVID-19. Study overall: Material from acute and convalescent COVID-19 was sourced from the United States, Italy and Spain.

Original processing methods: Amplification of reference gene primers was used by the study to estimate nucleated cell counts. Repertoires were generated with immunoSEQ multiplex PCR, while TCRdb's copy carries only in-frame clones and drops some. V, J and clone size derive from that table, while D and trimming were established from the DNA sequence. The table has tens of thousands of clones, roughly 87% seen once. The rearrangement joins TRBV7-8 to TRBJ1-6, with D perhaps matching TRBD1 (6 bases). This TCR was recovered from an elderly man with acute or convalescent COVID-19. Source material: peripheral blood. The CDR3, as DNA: TGTGCCAGCAGCAACAACAGGGCTCAGAATTCACCCCTCCACTTT. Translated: CASSNNRAQNSPLHF.